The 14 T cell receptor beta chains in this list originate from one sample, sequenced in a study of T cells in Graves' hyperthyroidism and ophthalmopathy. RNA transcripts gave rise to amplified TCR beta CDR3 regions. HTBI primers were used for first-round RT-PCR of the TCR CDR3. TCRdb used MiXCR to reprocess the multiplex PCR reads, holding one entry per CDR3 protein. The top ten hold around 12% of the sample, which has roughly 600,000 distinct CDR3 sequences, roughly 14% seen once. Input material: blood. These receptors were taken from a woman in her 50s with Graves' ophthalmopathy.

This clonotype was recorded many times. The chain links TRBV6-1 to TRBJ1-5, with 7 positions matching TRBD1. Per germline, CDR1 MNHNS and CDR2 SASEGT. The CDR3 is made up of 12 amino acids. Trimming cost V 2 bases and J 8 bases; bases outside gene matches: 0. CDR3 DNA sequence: TGTGCCAGCAGTGAAACAGGGGAGCCCCAGCATTTT. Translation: CASSETGEPQHF.

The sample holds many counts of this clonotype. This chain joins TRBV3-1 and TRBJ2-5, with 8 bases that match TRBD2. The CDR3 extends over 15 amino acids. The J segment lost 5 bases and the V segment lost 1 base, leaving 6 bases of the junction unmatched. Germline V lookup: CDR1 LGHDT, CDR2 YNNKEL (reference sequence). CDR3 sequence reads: CASSQVSGIRETQYF. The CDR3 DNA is TGTGCCAGCAGCCAAGTTAGCGGGATCAGGGAGACCCAGTACTTC.

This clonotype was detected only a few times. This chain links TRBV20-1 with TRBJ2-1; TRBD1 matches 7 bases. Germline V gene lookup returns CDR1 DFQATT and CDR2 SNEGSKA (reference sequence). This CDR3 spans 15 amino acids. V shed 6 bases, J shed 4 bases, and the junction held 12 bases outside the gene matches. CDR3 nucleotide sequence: TGCAGTGCCCGATTGACAGGGCTGGAATACAATGAGCAGTTCTTC. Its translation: CSARLTGLEYNEQFF.

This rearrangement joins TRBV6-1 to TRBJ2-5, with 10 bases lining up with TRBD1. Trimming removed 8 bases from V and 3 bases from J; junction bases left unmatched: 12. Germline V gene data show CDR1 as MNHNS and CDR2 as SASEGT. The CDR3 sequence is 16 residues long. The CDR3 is CASGHSGTGEKETQYF. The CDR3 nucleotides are TGTGCCAGCGGACACTCCGGGACAGGGGAGAAAGAGACCCAGTACTTC.

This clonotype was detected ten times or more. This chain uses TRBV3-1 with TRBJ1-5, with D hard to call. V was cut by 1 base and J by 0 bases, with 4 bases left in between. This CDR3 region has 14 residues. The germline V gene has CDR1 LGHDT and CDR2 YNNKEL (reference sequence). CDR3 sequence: CASSQANSNQPQHF. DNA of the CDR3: TGTGCCAGCAGCCAAGCAAATAGCAATCAGCCCCAGCATTTT.

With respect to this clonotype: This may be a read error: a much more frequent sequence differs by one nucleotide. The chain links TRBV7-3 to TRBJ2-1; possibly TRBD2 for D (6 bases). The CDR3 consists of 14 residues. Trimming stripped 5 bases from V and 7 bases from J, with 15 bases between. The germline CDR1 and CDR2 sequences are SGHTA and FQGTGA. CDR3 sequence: CASSPEGPRNEQFF. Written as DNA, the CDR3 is TGTGCCAGCAGCCCGGAGGGGCCCCGAAATGAGCAGTTCTTC.

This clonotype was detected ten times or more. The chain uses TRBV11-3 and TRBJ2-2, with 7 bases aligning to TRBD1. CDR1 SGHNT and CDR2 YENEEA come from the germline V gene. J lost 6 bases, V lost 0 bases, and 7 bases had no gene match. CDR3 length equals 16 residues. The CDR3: CASSLETGPVAGELFF. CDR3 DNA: TGTGCCAGCAGCTTAGAGACAGGGCCGGTTGCCGGGGAGCTGTTTTTT.

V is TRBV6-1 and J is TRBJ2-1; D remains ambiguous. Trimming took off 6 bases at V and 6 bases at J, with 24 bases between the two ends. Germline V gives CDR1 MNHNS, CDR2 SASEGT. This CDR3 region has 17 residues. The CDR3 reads CASSLLTLGRVGNEQFF. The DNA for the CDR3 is TGTGCCAGCAGCCTCCTTACCCTCGGCCGAGTTGGCAATGAGCAGTTCTTC.

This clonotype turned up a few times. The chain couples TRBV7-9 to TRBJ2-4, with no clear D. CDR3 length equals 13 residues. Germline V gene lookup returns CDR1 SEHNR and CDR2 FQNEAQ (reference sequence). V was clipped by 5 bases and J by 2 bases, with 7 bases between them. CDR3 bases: TGTGCCAGCAGCCTGAATCCCAAAAACATTCAGTACTTC. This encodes CASSLNPKNIQYF.

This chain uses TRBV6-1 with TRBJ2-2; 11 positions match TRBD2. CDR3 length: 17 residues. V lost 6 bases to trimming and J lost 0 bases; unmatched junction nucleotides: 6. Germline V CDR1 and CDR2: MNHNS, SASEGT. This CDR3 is CASRVAGGFSNTGELFF. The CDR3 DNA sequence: TGTGCCAGCAGAGTAGCGGGAGGGTTCTCGAACACCGGGGAGCTGTTTTTT.

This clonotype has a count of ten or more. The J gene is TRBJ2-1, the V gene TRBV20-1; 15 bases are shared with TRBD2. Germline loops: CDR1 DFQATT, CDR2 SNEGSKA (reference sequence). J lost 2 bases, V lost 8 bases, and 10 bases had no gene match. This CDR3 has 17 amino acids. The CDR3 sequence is CSTEGLAGGKTYNEQFF. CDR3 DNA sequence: TGCAGTACAGAGGGACTAGCGGGAGGTAAAACCTACAATGAGCAGTTCTTC.

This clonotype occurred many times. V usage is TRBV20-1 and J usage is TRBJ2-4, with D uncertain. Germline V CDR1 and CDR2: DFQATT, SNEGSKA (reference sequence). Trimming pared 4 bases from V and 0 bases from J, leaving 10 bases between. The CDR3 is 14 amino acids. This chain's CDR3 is CSAIGELAKNIQYF. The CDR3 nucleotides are TGCAGTGCTATTGGGGAACTAGCCAAAAACATTCAGTACTTC.

CDR3 sequence: CSARDRTGLSYNEQFF. Here the CDR3 DNA reads TGCAGTGCTAGAGATAGGACAGGTTTATCCTACAATGAGCAGTTCTTC. J is TRBJ2-1 and V is TRBV20-1, with 7 bases matching TRBD1. The CDR3 has 16 amino acids. V lost 0 bases and J lost 1; bases outside the gene matches: 6. Per the germline V gene, CDR1 is DFQATT and CDR2 is SNEGSKA (reference sequence).

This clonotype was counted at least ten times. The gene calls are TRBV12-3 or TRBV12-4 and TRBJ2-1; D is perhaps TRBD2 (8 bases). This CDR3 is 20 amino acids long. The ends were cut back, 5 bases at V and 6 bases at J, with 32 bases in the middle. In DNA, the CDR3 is TGTGCCAGCAGTACAGACAGGGTCAAACGGGAGGGCCGGTTTCGCAATGAGCAGTTCTTC. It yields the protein CASSTDRVKREGRFRNEQFF.